A selection of T cell receptor beta chains follows, all from one sample in a study of T cell repertoires in cytomegalovirus infection. TCRdb reprocessed the reads with MiXCR, giving one entry per CDR3 protein. The sample lists around 200,000 distinct CDR3 sequences; 35% to 40% were seen once. What these receptors recognize is not known. Sample: CD8+ T cells from cultured PBMCs, taken from culture after CMV antigen stimulation. The receptors here all came from a human donor in good health (CMV status not recorded). Some clones in this sample may be carry-over from other donors' samples. CDR3s include the opening cysteine and the closing phenylalanine or tryptophan. The D gene is left open where the match is weak.

D	V	J	CDR3
.	TRBV20-1	TRBJ1-6	CSARDRDTSSYNSPLHF
.	TRBV20-1	TRBJ2-2	CSAPTRASNTGELFF
.	TRBV7-6	TRBJ2-7	CASSSRMGGDEQYF
TRBD1	TRBV20-1	TRBJ2-6	CSARVPGTGGSTGANVLTF
.	TRBV5-4	TRBJ2-4	CASTLGSNKNIQYF
.	TRBV28	TRBJ2-6	CASSSPSGEPGANVLTF
.	TRBV6-6	TRBJ1-5	CASRQQGNSNQPQHF
.	TRBV4-1	TRBJ2-3	CASSQERPSTDTQYF
TRBD2	TRBV2	TRBJ2-1	CASSEDVGLAGYNEQFF
.	TRBV5-1	TRBJ2-1	CASSRRGEYNEQFF
.	TRBV5-5	TRBJ2-5	CASTYTRGSQETQYF
.	TRBV27	TRBJ1-3	CASSFRGSGNTIYF
TRBD1	TRBV7-4	TRBJ1-1	CASSFPRQGALNTEAFF
.	TRBV28	TRBJ2-2	CASSYPGNPNTGELFF
.	TRBV7-9	TRBJ2-7	CASSPSRGPTSYEQYF
.	TRBV27	TRBJ1-4	CASSYGAFNEKLFF
.	TRBV27	TRBJ1-4	CASSLYPGRPSLFF
TRBD1	TRBV7-9	TRBJ2-5	CASSQGAGQGNRETQYF
.	TRBV2	TRBJ2-2	CASKTGELFF
.	TRBV20-1	TRBJ2-2	CSAPGTPNTGELFF
TRBD1	TRBV6-8	TRBJ1-2	CASTTTGTGSLNYGYTF
.	TRBV5-1	TRBJ2-7	CASSLPASDEQYF
TRBD2	TRBV9	TRBJ2-3	CASSARLAGDTDTQYF
.	TRBV5-4	TRBJ1-2	CASSLAWSRNYGYTF
.	TRBV4-1	TRBJ1-4	CASSQEVRTLTNEKLFF
TRBD1	TRBV7-2	TRBJ1-6	CASSPTGVGSPLHF
.	TRBV28	TRBJ2-7	CASSLMAYEQYF
.	TRBV6-1	TRBJ1-1	CASSEAREMNTEAFF
TRBD1	TRBV9	TRBJ2-2	CASSVDGQGYNTGELFF
TRBD2	TRBV7-8	TRBJ2-1	CVSSLDSSGGAAYNEQFF
TRBD2	TRBV28	TRBJ2-1	CASSLLIAGVDNEQFF
.	TRBV20-1	TRBJ2-5	CSARLKETQYF
.	TRBV29-1	TRBJ2-2	CSVEDRGSLGSGELFF
.	TRBV7-6	TRBJ2-2	CASSTGGGELFF
TRBD2	TRBV7-3	TRBJ2-3	CASSLSGGAMDTQYF
.	TRBV12-3/TRBV12-4	TRBJ1-5	CASRSSNQPQHF
.	TRBV7-6	TRBJ2-3	CARSLAGIPADTHYF
TRBD1	TRBV7-9	TRBJ1-1	CAIQTGVNPEAFF
TRBD1	TRBV7-9	TRBJ1-1	CASSNPRTGGNTEAFF
.	TRBV7-6	TRBJ1-1	CASSLNSWAARLNTEAFF
TRBD1	TRBV27	TRBJ1-2	CASSPGTGISGNYGYTF
.	TRBV7-9	TRBJ2-2	CASSLVLNTGELFF
.	TRBV6-6	TRBJ2-1	CASSYEGHEQFF
TRBD1	TRBV7-6	TRBJ1-2	CASSTRQGGTDGYTF
.	TRBV5-1	TRBJ2-6	CASSFSPREPGANVLTF
TRBD1	TRBV7-9	TRBJ1-1	CASSLRDRGPTTEAFF
.	TRBV29-1	TRBJ2-7	CSVELGGPYEQYF
TRBD1	TRBV19	TRBJ1-1	CASSIATGGGTEAFF
.	TRBV6-1	TRBJ2-5	CASSPGGGAQESQYF
TRBD2	TRBV14	TRBJ2-1	CASSHGTTFDNEQFF
.	TRBV7-6	TRBJ2-1	CASSLGFGQFF